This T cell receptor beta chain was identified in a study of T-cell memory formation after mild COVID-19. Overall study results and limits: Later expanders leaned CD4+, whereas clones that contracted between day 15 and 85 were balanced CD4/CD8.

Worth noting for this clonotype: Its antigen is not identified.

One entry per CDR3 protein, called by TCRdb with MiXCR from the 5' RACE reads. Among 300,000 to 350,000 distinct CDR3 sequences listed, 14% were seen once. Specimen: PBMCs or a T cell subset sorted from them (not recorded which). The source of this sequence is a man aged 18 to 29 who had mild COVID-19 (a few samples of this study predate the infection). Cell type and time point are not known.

The DNA of the CDR3 is TGCGCCAGCAGCTCTCTTTGGACCTCCTACAATGAGCAGTTCTTC. Translated: CASSSLWTSYNEQFF. The chain uses TRBV5-1 and TRBJ2-1; no definite D call. Trimming shortened V by 3 bases and J by 0 bases, and 10 bases separated the two germline ends. Germline V gives CDR1 SGHRS, CDR2 YFSETQ. The CDR3 is 15 residues long.